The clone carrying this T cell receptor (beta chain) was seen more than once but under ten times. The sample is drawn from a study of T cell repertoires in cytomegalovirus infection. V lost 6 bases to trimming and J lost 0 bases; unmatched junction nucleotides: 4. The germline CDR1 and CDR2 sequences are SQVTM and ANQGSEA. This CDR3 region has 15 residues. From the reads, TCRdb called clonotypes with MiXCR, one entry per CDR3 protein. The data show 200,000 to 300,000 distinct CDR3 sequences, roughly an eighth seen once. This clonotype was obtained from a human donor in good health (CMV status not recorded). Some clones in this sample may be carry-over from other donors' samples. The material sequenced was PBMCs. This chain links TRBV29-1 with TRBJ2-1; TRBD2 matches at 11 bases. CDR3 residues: CSVQGLAASYNEQFF. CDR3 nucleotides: TGCAGCGTCCAGGGACTAGCGGCCTCCTACAATGAGCAGTTCTTC.